These 20 T cell receptor beta chains were sequenced from one sample in a study of blood T cell repertoires in COVID-19. Here immunoSEQ multiplex PCR was the method, and the copy in TCRdb shows in-frame clones only, minus some. The sample carries just over 350,000 clones, about 90% recorded once. The sample taken for sequencing was PBMCs or T cells enriched from blood (not recorded which). Source of these receptors: a woman aged 25-40 years who had recovered from COVID-19.

The V and J genes are TRBV2 and TRBJ1-1; unclear D gene. CDR1 and CDR2 from the germline V gene are SNHLY and FYNNEI. V was pared by 5 bases and J by 4 bases, with 14 bases between. The CDR3 extends over 14 amino acids. The CDR3 region is CASSWGVGATEAFF. The CDR3 coding sequence is TGTGCCAGCAGTTGGGGAGTCGGTGCCACTGAAGCTTTCTTT.

The chain is built from TRBV7-2 and TRBJ1-5; 7 bases match TRBD1. J lost 0 bases, V lost 6 bases, and 5 bases had no gene match. The CDR3 extends over 15 amino acids. Germline values: CDR1 SGHTA, CDR2 FQGNSA. The CDR3 DNA follows: TGTGCCAGCAGGTCCCGGGACAGTAGCAATCAGCCCCAGCATTTT. Translation: CASRSRDSSNQPQHF.

This clone has only one observation. The chain is built from TRBV3-1 (or the pseudogene TRBV3-2) and TRBJ1-2; 7 bases are a match to TRBD1. CDR3 length: 15 amino acids. With 3 bases clipped from V and 8 bases from J, the junction kept 12 bases outside the gene matches. Germline V CDR1 and CDR2: LGHDT, YNNKEL (reference sequence). CDR3 bases: TGTGCCAGCAGCCAGGGGATGGTAGGGGGCGAAGGCTACACCTTC. Encoded protein: CASSQGMVGGEGYTF.

The chain employs TRBV27 and TRBJ2-3; TRBD2 agrees at 10 bases. CDR1 and CDR2 (germline): MNHEY, SMNVEV (reference sequence). V shed 5 bases and J 2 bases; nucleotides not matched to a gene: 7. The CDR3 spans 16 residues. The chain's CDR3 is CASSIGLADYTDTQYF. CDR3 nucleotides: TGTGCCAGCAGTATCGGACTAGCGGACTACACAGATACGCAGTATTTT.

The rearrangement uses TRBV7-8 and TRBJ2-5; TRBD1 matches at 8 bases. The CDR3 consists of 19 residues. J was trimmed by 0 bases and V by 6 bases; bases with no gene match: 18. Per the germline V gene, CDR1 is SGHVS and CDR2 is FQNEAQ. The CDR3 bases are TGTGCCAGCAGGCCCCGGGGGACAGGACCGAAAATGTACCAAGAGACCCAGTACTTC. Translating it yields CASRPRGTGPKMYQETQYF.

The rearrangement uses TRBV29-1 and TRBJ1-1, with 7 positions matching TRBD1. Germline-derived CDR1 and CDR2 are SQVTM and ANQGSEA. This CDR3 spans 13 amino acids. V gave up 7 bases and J gave up 1 base; unmatched junction bases: 6. Here the CDR3 reads CSALTGTNTEAFF. CDR3 DNA sequence: TGCAGCGCCCTGACAGGGACGAACACTGAAGCTTTCTTT.

This clone was recorded a few times. This chain links TRBV19 with TRBJ1-2; the match to TRBD1 covers 7 bases. CDR3 size: 15 residues. Per germline, CDR1 LNHDA and CDR2 SQIVND (reference sequence). V lost 4 bases, J lost 0 bases, and 5 bases stayed unmatched. CDR3 DNA: TGTGCCAGTAGTACTGGGACAGCGACTAACTATGGCTACACCTTC. This encodes CASSTGTATNYGYTF.

V and J are TRBV27 and TRBJ1-6; 8 nucleotides agree with TRBD1. The CDR3 loop spans 17 amino acids. V lost 4 bases to trimming and J lost 0 bases; unmatched junction nucleotides: 5. Germline V gives CDR1 MNHEY, CDR2 SMNVEV (reference sequence). The CDR3 nucleotides read TGTGCCAGCAGTTCCCGACAGGGGAGCTCCTATAATTCACCCCTCCACTTT. This gives the protein CASSSRQGSSYNSPLHF.

The chain combines TRBV11-2 with TRBJ2-5, with 9 bases that match TRBD2. The CDR3 consists of 18 residues. Germline V CDR1 and CDR2: SGHAT, FQNNGV. The V gene end was trimmed by 3 bases and the J gene end by 5 bases; junction bases not matched to a gene: 16. In DNA form, the CDR3 reads TGTGCCAGCAGCTTTGATCGGGGGGTAGCGGGGGCCAGGGAGACCCAGTACTTC. Translation: CASSFDRGVAGARETQYF.

This sequence joins TRBV28 and TRBJ1-4, with 7 bases that match TRBD1. The CDR3 runs 13 residues. Germline loops: CDR1 MDHEN, CDR2 SYDVKM. V was clipped by 6 bases and J by 8 bases; unmatched bases: 6. CDR3 DNA sequence: TGTGCCAGCAGAAACAGGGGCAGGGAAAAACTGTTTTTT. It specifies CASRNRGREKLFF.

In this sample, this clone turned up once. The rearrangement links TRBV5-6 to TRBJ2-7; 7 nucleotides agree with TRBD2. CDR3 length: 14 residues. Germline CDR1 is SGHDT and CDR2 is YYEEEE. The V gene end was trimmed by 0 bases and the J gene end by 7 bases; junction bases not matched to a gene: 7. DNA for the CDR3: TGTGCCAGCAGCTTGGGGAGCCCCGGGAGGGAGCAGTACTTC. This sequence encodes CASSLGSPGREQYF.

This clone showed up just once. The rearrangement links TRBV15 to TRBJ2-2; TRBD2 matches 13 bases. V trimming: 0 bases; J trimming: 3 bases; junction bases outside the gene matches: 7. Per the germline V gene, CDR1 is LNHNV and CDR2 is YYDKDF (reference sequence). The CDR3 length is 19 residues. The CDR3 nucleotides are TGTGCCACCAGCAGAGAAACTAGCGGGAGGGCCCGCGACACCGGGGAGCTGTTTTTT. This gives the protein CATSRETSGRARDTGELFF.

This chain joins TRBV27 and TRBJ1-3; D possibly corresponds to TRBD1 (5 bases). Germline V gene lookup returns CDR1 MNHEY and CDR2 SMNVEV (reference sequence). V lost 6 bases, J lost 0 bases, and 24 bases lay in between. This CDR3 spans 19 amino acids. CDR3 DNA: TGTGCCAGCAGAAGCGGGGTATGGGGGGACGGGAGCTCTGGAAACACCATATATTTT. Its translation is CASRSGVWGDGSSGNTIYF.

This chain links TRBV19 with TRBJ1-5, with D perhaps matching TRBD1 (5 bases). V shed 8 bases and J shed 7 bases, with 18 bases lying between them. The CDR3 sequence is 14 residues long. Germline values: CDR1 LNHDA, CDR2 SQIVND (reference sequence). The chain's CDR3 is CASERDPRGQPQHF. The CDR3 DNA reads TGTGCCAGTGAACGGGACCCCCGGGGGCAGCCCCAGCATTTT.

This clone has a single count. The chain combines TRBV2 with TRBJ2-7; maybe TRBD2 (6 bases). The V end was cut by 7 bases, the J end by 8 bases, with 18 bases between. CDR1 is SNHLY, CDR2 FYNNEI, per germline. The CDR3 is made up of 13 amino acids. CDR3 loop: CASTPGEVSKQYF. The CDR3 DNA reads TGTGCCAGCACGCCGGGGGAGGTTAGTAAGCAGTACTTC. The whole variable domain, filled in from reference TRBV2 and TRBJ2-7, reads EPEVTQTPSHQVTQMGQEVILRCVPISNHLYFYWYRQILGQKVEFLVSFYNNEISEKSEIFDDQFSVERPDGSNFTLKIRSTKLEDSAMYFCASTPGEVSKQYFGPGTRLTVT.

The genes are TRBV3-1 (or the pseudogene TRBV3-2) and TRBJ2-1; no reliable D call. Trimming shortened V by 1 base and J by 9 bases, and 10 bases separated the two germline ends. The CDR3 has 13 amino acids. In germline, CDR1 is LGHDT, CDR2 YNNKEL (reference sequence). In nucleotides, the CDR3 is TGTGCCAGCAGCCAAGTGGCCTCCAGTGAGCAGTTCTTC. This sequence encodes CASSQVASSEQFF.

The V gene is TRBV3-1 (or the pseudogene TRBV3-2), the J gene TRBJ1-1; 7 bases match TRBD1. After removal of 1 base from V and 0 bases from J, the junction contained 8 bases not matched to a gene. The CDR3 is 17 residues long. Germline-derived CDR1 and CDR2 are LGHDT and YNNKEL (reference sequence). CDR3 protein: CASSQVQAGGLNTEAFF. CDR3 DNA: TGTGCCAGCAGCCAAGTGCAGGCAGGGGGTTTGAACACTGAAGCTTTCTTT.

V gene TRBV28 combines with J gene TRBJ1-5; weak D call: TRBD1 (6 bases). V was shortened by 7 bases and J by 2 bases, with 12 bases between the two germline ends. Germline V gene data show CDR1 as MDHEN and CDR2 as SYDVKM. There are 14 residues in the CDR3. This CDR3 reads CASTHRDRNQPQHF. In DNA, the CDR3 is TGTGCCAGCACCCACAGGGATCGCAATCAGCCCCAGCATTTT.

The chain carries TRBV3-1 (or the pseudogene TRBV3-2) and TRBJ2-7, with D possibly TRBD2 on 5 matching bases. Germline assignment: CDR1 LGHDT and CDR2 YNNKEL (reference sequence). The CDR3 covers 14 residues. Trimming shortened V by 3 bases and J by 2 bases, and 11 bases separated the two germline ends. CDR3 region: CASSQGRGPYEQYF. For the CDR3, the DNA is TGTGCCAGCAGCCAGGGTCGGGGTCCCTACGAGCAGTACTTC.

This chain connects TRBV27 to TRBJ1-1; a possible D gene is TRBD1 (5 bases). Looked up from germline, CDR1 is MNHEY and CDR2 is SMNVEV (reference sequence). The CDR3 runs 14 residues. The V end was cut by 0 bases, the J end by 4 bases, with 9 bases between. CDR3 amino acids: CASSLSAGFTEAFF. The CDR3 nucleotides read TGTGCCAGCAGTTTATCGGCAGGGTTCACTGAAGCTTTCTTT.